The present entry profiles one T cell receptor (beta chain) with its context. This sample stems from a study of CD8 T cells in Susac syndrome. When the RNA was reverse transcribed, random hexamers were used with an input of 0.5 to 1 ug. An immunoSEQ multiplex PCR generated amplified TCR beta CDR3 products spanning 54 Vbeta and 13 Jbeta. TCRdb called the immunoSEQ multiplex PCR reads again in MiXCR, with one record for every CDR3 protein. The sample shows roughly 400,000 distinct CDR3 sequences, 75% to 90% of them seen only once. Sequencing of TCR beta was carried out in blood CD8+ and CD4+ T cells. Patients with stable or active relapsing-remitting disease, all of them treatment-naive, made up the multiple sclerosis controls. TEMRA cells were FACS-enriched, unlike CD8+ and CD4+ T cells, which were negatively isolated. The TCR comes from a human donor with multiple sclerosis. The sequenced sample consisted of CD8+ T cells from PBMCs.

The CDR3 is CASSPGPQHF. DNA of the CDR3: TGTGCCAGTAGTCCGGGGCCCCAGCATTTT. V usage is TRBV19 and J usage is TRBJ1-5; no clear D gene. There are 10 residues in the CDR3. CDR1 and CDR2 (germline): LNHDA, SQIVND (reference sequence). Deletions cut 5 bases from V and 9 bases from J, with 5 bases between.